These 13 T cell receptor beta chains were all obtained from the same sample, sequenced in a study of T cells after posttransplantation cyclophosphamide. Cells defined as naive were viable CD3+CD4+ or CD3+CD8+ and CCR7+CD45RA+CD45RO-CD95-CD27+CD28+. TCRdb's table, derived via immunoSEQ multiplex PCR, lists solely in-frame clones and lacks some. The sample includes about 30,000 clones, 90% to 95% of them seen just once. The material sequenced was naive CD4+ T cells sorted from blood. The receptors come from a man aged 30 to 45 in good health and a related stem cell transplant donor.

This chain links TRBV19 with TRBJ1-5, with 11 bases matching TRBD1. The CDR3 runs to 15 residues. The junction had 6 bases not matched to a gene; V was cut back by 4 bases and J by 7 bases. Germline V CDR1 and CDR2: LNHDA, SQIVND (reference sequence). CDR3 residues: CASSTGTGGGQPQHF. CDR3 DNA: TGTGCCAGTAGTACCGGGACAGGGGGAGGACAGCCCCAGCATTTT.

This clone was seen only a few times. This rearrangement joins TRBV2 to TRBJ2-2; no reliable D call. The germline CDR1 and CDR2 sequences are SNHLY and FYNNEI. The CDR3 loop spans 13 amino acids. V shed 7 bases and J shed 1 base, with 7 bases lying between them. This CDR3 is CASTSGNTGELFF. The CDR3 nucleotides are TGTGCCAGCACGTCGGGGAACACCGGGGAGCTGTTTTTT. Full variable domain (rest looked up from reference TRBV2 and TRBJ2-2): EPEVTQTPSHQVTQMGQEVILRCVPISNHLYFYWYRQILGQKVEFLVSFYNNEISEKSEIFDDQFSVERPDGSNFTLKIRSTKLEDSAMYFCASTSGNTGELFFGEGSRLTVL.

The chain combines TRBV5-1 with TRBJ1-1; a weak D match, TRBD1 (5 bases). The CDR3 totals 15 residues. Germline lookup yields CDR1 SGHRS and CDR2 YFSETQ. V was shortened by 0 bases and J by 0 bases, with 9 bases between the two germline ends. The CDR3 reads CASSLGRGVNTEAFF. CDR3 nucleotides: TGCGCCAGCAGCTTGGGCCGGGGGGTGAACACTGAAGCTTTCTTT.

This chain links TRBV6-5 with TRBJ1-5; maybe TRBD1 (6 bases). The CDR3 covers 13 residues. The V end was cut by 5 bases, the J end by 7 bases, with 12 bases between. Germline CDR1 and CDR2: MNHEY and SVGAGI. CDR3 in DNA: TGTGCCAGCAGTGCCTCGAGGGGGCAGCCCCAGCATTTT. Amino acids: CASSASRGQPQHF.

J is TRBJ2-7 and V is TRBV5-1; 7 positions agree with TRBD1. In germline, CDR1 is SGHRS, CDR2 YFSETQ. J lost 5 bases, V lost 0 bases, and 2 bases had no gene match. The CDR3 spans 13 residues. The CDR3 protein is CASSLVQGDEQYF. In DNA, the CDR3 is TGCGCCAGCAGCTTGGTGCAGGGGGACGAGCAGTACTTC.

The chain carries TRBV5-4 and TRBJ2-7; a weak D match, TRBD2 (5 bases). CDR3 length: 12 residues. The V gene lost 2 bases and the J gene lost 4 bases, with 7 bases spanning the gap. Per germline, CDR1 SGHNT and CDR2 YYREEE (reference sequence). In nucleotides, the CDR3 is TGTGCCAGCAGCTTTACGGGGTACGAGCAGTACTTC. Translated: CASSFTGYEQYF.

V and J are TRBV7-3 and TRBJ2-7; 9 bases align to TRBD1. The CDR3 sequence is 15 residues long. Germline V gives CDR1 SGHTA, CDR2 FQGTGA. Trimming cost V 5 bases and J 4 bases; bases outside gene matches: 9. The CDR3 reads CASSAEGTGRYEQYF. Written as DNA, the CDR3 is TGTGCCAGCAGCGCGGAAGGGACAGGGAGGTACGAGCAGTACTTC.

This chain links TRBV6-5 with TRBJ2-1; 8 positions match TRBD2. The V gene's germline CDR1 is MNHEY and CDR2 SVGAGI. The CDR3 is 15 residues long. The ends lost 5 bases at V and 5 bases at J; junction bases unmatched: 8. The CDR3 DNA follows: TGTGCCAGCAGTCGGACGGGGGGGAACAACAATGAGCAGTTCTTC. As protein: CASSRTGGNNNEQFF.

Concerning this clone: The junction departs from the called germline gene at one end, perhaps through a read error. This rearrangement joins TRBV4-2 to TRBJ1-6; TRBD1 agrees at 7 bases. The CDR3 has 18 residues. CDR1 and CDR2 (germline): LGHNA, YNFKEQ. The CDR3 DNA sequence: TGTGCCAGCAGCCCCCACTCGGGACAGAGAGTCTATAATTCACCCCCCCACTTT. Protein product: CASSPHSGQRVYNSPPHF.

CDR3 region: CASSLLYRGLNTEAFF. In nucleotides, the CDR3 is TGCGCCAGCAGCTTGCTTTACAGGGGGTTGAACACTGAAGCTTTCTTT. V usage is TRBV5-1 and J usage is TRBJ1-1, with 8 bases aligning to TRBD1. The CDR3 extends over 16 amino acids. Germline CDR1 reads SGHRS; CDR2 reads YFSETQ. J gave up 0 bases and V 1 base, and 5 bases lay outside the gene matches. Full variable domain (rest looked up from reference TRBV5-1 and TRBJ1-1): KAGVTQTPRYLIKTRGQQVTLSCSPISGHRSVSWYQQTPGQGLQFLFEYFSETQRNKGNFPGRFSGRQFSNSRSEMNVSTLELGDSALYLCASSLLYRGLNTEAFFGQGTRLTVV.

This rearrangement joins TRBV6-1 to TRBJ2-7; D remains unclear. Trimming took off 6 bases at V and 2 bases at J, with 11 bases between the two ends. There are 13 residues in the CDR3. In germline, CDR1 is MNHNS, CDR2 SASEGT. CDR3 region: CASRIEKTYEQYF. The CDR3 region has the DNA TGTGCCAGCAGGATAGAAAAAACCTACGAGCAGTACTTC.

V gene TRBV5-1 combines with J gene TRBJ2-2; D remains unclear. Per the germline V gene, CDR1 is SGHRS and CDR2 is YFSETQ. The V end was cut by 2 bases, the J end by 5 bases, with 7 bases between. This CDR3 comprises 13 residues. The CDR3 protein is CASSLQRTGELFF. The CDR3 DNA reads TGCGCCAGCAGCTTACAGAGAACCGGGGAGCTGTTTTTT.

This clone has more than one count but fewer than ten. The V and J genes are TRBV6-5 and TRBJ1-2; D possibly corresponds to TRBD1 (5 bases). CDR1 is MNHEY and CDR2 is SVGAGI in the germline V gene. V dropped 0 bases and J dropped 4 bases, with 12 bases sitting between them. CDR3 length: 15 residues. The DNA of the CDR3 is TGTGCCAGCAGTTACTCGGGAGGGGAGGCCTATGGCTACACCTTC. This codes for CASSYSGGEAYGYTF.